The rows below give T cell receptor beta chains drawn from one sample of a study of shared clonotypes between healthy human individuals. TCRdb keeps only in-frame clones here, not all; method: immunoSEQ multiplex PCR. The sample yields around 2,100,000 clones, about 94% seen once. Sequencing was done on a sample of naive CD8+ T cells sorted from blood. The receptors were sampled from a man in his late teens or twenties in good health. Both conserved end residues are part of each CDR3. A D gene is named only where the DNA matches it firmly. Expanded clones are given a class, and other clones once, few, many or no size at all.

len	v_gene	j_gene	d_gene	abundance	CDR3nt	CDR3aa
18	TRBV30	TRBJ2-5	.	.	TGTGCCTGGAGTATGTATTTACCCCCCCGGGAACCAGAAGAGACCCAGTACTTC	CAWSMYLPPREPEETQYF
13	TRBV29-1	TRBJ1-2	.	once	TGCAGCGTTGAATCGGGTGAAGGCTATGGCTACACCTTC	CSVESGEGYGYTF
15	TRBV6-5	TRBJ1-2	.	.	TGTGCCAGCAGTTACCGGGGGGCGGTTAACTATGGCTACACCTTC	CASSYRGAVNYGYTF
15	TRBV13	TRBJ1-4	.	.	TGTGCCAGCAGCTCTAACAGAGCAACTAATGAAAAACTGTTTTTT	CASSSNRATNEKLFF
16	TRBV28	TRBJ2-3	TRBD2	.	TGTGCCAGCAGTTCCCGACTAGCGACCCACACAGATACGCAGTATTTT	CASSSRLATHTDTQYF
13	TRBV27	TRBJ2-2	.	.	TGTGCCAGCAGTTTTCTGGTCGGCGGGGAGCTGTTTTTT	CASSFLVGGELFF
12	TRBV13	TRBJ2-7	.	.	TGTGCCAGCAGCTTATACGGGGGCGAGCAGTACTTC	CASSLYGGEQYF
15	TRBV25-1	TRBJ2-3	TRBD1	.	TGTGCCAGCAGTGAAACAGGGGGCGCGACAGATACGCAGTATTTT	CASSETGGATDTQYF
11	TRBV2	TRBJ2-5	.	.	TGTGCCAGCAGCCCCGGGGAGACCCAGTACTTC	CASSPGETQYF
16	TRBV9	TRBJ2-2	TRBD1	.	TGTGCCAGCAGCTACAGGGGCTTTTTGGGTTCCGGGGAGCTGTTTTTT	CASSYRGFLGSGELFF
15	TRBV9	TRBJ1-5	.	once	TGTGCCAGCAGCGTAGAGCCGTCGGAGGATCAGCCCCAGCATTTT	CASSVEPSEDQPQHF
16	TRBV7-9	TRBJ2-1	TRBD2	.	TGTGCCAGCAGCTTAACTGGACTAGCGGGAGTGTATGAGCAGTTCTTC	CASSLTGLAGVYEQFF
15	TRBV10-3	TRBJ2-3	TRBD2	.	TGTGCCATCAGGGAGACTAGCGGGAGCACAGATACGCAGTATTTT	CAIRETSGSTDTQYF
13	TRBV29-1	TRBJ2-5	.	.	TGCAGCGTTGAAGAGGGCCACAAAGAGACCCAGTACTTC	CSVEEGHKETQYF
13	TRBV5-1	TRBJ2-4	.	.	TGCGCCAGCAGCTCGGGATCAGAAAACATTCAGTACTTC	CASSSGSENIQYF
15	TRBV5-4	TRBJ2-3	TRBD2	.	TGTGCCAGCAGCTTCTTCGGGGGGGGCGCAGATACGCAGTATTTT	CASSFFGGGADTQYF
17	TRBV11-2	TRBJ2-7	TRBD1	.	TGTGCCAGCAGCTTAGCCGCCGCGGGACAGGTAGCCTACGAGCAGTACTTC	CASSLAAAGQVAYEQYF